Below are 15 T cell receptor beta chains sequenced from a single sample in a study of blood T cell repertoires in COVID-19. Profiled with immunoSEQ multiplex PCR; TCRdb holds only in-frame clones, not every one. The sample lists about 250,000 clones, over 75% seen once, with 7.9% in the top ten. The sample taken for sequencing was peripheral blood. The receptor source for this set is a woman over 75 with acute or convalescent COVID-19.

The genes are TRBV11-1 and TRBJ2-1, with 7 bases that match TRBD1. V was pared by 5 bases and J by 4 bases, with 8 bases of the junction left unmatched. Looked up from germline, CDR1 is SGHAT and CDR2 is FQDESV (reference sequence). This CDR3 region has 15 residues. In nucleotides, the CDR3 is TGTGCCAGCAGCCCATCCCGGACAGGTTACAATGAGCAGTTCTTC. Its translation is CASSPSRTGYNEQFF.

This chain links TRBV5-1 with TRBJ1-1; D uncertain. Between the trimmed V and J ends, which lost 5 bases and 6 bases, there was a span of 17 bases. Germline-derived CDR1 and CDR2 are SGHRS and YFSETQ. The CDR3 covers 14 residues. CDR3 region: CASSGEAGAAEAFF. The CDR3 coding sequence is TGCGCCAGCAGTGGAGAAGCTGGAGCAGCTGAAGCTTTCTTT.

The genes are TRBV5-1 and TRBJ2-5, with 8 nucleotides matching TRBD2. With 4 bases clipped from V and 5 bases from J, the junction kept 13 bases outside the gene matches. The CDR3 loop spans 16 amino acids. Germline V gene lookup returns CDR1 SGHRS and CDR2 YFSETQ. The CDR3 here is CASSGGRTSPAETQYF. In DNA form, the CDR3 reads TGCGCCAGCAGCGGCGGGAGGACTTCCCCGGCGGAGACCCAGTACTTC. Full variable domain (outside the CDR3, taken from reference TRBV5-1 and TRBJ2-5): KAGVTQTPRYLIKTRGQQVTLSCSPISGHRSVSWYQQTPGQGLQFLFEYFSETQRNKGNFPGRFSGRQFSNSRSEMNVSTLELGDSALYLCASSGGRTSPAETQYFGPGTRLLVL.

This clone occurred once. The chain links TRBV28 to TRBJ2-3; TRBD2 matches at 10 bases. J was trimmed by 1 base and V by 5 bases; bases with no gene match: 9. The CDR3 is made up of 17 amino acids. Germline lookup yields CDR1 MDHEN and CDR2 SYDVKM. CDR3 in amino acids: CASSVPGLAGGTDTQYF. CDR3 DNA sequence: TGTGCCAGCAGTGTCCCTGGGCTAGCGGGGGGCACAGATACGCAGTATTTT.

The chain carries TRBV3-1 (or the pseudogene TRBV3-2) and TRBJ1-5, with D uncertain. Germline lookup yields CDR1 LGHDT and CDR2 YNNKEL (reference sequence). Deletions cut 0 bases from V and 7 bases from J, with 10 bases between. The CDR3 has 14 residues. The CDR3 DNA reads TGTGCCAGCAGCCAAGAAGGCCACGGGCAGCCCCAGCATTTT. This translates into CASSQEGHGQPQHF.

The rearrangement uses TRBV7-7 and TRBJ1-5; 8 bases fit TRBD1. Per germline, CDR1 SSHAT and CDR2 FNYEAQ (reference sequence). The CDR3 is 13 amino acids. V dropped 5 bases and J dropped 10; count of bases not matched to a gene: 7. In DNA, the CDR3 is TGTGCCAGCAGCCAGGACAGGGAGGGTCCCCAGCATTTT. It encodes CASSQDREGPQHF. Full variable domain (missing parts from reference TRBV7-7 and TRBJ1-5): GAGVSQSPRYKVTKRGQDVTLRCDPISSHATLYWYQQALGQGPEFLTYFNYEAQPDKSGLPSDRFSAERPEGSISTLTIQRTEQRDSAMYRCASSQDREGPQHFGDGTRLSIL.

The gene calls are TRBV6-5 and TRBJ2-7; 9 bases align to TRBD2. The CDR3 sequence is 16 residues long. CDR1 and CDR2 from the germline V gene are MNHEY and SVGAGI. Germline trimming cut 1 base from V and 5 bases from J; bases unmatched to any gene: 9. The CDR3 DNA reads TGTGCCAGCAGTTACTTCGGGGCGGGAGGGCGGAACGAGCAGTACTTC. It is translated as CASSYFGAGGRNEQYF.

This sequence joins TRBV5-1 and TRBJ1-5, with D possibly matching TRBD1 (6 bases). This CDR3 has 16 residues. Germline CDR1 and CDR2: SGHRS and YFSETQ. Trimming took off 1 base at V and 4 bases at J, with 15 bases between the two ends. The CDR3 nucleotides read TGCGCCAGCAGCTTGACGGGCACAGGGCAAAATCAGCCCCAGCATTTT. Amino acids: CASSLTGTGQNQPQHF.

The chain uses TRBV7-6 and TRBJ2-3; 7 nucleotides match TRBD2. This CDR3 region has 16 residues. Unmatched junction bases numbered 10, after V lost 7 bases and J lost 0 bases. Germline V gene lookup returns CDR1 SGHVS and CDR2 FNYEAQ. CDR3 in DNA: TGTGCCAGCACCGAGGCGGGGGACGCTAGCACAGATACGCAGTATTTT. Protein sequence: CASTEAGDASTDTQYF.

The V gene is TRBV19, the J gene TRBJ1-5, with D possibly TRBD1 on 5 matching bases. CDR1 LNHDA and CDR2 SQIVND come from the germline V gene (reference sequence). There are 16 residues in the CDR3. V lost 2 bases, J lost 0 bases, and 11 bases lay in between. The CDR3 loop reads CASSIRQLYSNQPQHF. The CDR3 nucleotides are TGTGCCAGTAGTATACGACAGCTATATAGCAATCAGCCCCAGCATTTT.

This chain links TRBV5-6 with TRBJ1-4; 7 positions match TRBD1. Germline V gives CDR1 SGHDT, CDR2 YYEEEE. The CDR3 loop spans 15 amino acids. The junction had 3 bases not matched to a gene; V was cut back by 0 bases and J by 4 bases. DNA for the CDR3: TGTGCCAGCAGCTTGGCGGGACAGCATAATGAAAAACTGTTTTTT. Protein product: CASSLAGQHNEKLFF.

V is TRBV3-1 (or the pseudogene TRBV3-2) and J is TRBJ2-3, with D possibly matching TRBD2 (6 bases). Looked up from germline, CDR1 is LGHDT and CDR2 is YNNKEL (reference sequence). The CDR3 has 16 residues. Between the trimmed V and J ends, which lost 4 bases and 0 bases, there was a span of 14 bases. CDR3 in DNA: TGTGCCAGCAGCCCTCGGACTACCAAAAGCACAGATACGCAGTATTTT. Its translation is CASSPRTTKSTDTQYF.

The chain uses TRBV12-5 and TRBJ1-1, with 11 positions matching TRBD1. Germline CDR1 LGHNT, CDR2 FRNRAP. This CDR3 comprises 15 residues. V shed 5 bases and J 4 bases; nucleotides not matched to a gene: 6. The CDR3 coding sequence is TGTGCTAGTGGTCAGGACAGGGGGCAGGGCACTGAAGCTTTCTTT. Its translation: CASGQDRGQGTEAFF.

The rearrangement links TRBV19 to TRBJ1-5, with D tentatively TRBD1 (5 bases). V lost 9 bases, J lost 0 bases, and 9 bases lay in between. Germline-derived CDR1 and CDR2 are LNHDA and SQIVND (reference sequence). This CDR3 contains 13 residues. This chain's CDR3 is CASRAYSNQPQHF. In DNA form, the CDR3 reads TGTGCCAGCAGGGCTTATAGCAATCAGCCCCAGCATTTT.

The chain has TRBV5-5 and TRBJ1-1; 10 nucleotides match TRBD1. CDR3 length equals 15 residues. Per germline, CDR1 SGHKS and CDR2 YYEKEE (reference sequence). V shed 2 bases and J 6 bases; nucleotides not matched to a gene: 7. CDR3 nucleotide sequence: TGTGCCAGCAGCTTCCTGACAGGGGGCGAGGCTGAAGCTTTCTTT. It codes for CASSFLTGGEAEAFF.